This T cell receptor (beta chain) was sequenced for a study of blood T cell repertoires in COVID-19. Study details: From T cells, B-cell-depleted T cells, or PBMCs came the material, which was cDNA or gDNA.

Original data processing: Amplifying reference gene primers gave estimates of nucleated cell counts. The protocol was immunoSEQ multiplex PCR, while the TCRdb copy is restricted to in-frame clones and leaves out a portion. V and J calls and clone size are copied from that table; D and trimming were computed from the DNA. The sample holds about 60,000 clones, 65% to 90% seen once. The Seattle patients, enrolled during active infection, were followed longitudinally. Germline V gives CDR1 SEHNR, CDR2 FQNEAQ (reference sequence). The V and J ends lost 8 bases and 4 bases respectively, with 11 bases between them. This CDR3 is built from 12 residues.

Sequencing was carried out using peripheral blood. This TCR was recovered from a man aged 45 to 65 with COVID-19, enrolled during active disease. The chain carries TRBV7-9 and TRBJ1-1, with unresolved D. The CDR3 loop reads CASERVGTEAFF. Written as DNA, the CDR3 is TGTGCCAGCGAGCGCGTCGGCACTGAAGCTTTCTTT.